This T cell receptor (beta chain) came from a study of Ad26.COV2.S vaccination and SARS-CoV-2 variants. General study findings and limits: Placebo recipients and vaccine recipients were similar in non-spike TCR breadth. Spike-specific TCR breadth ran higher among vaccine recipients than placebo recipients.

Comments on this clone: The antigen remains undetermined.

Germline values: CDR1 MNHEY, CDR2 SMNVEV (reference sequence). CDR3 length: 13 amino acids. J lost 5 bases, V lost 6 bases, and 4 bases had no gene match. The data were produced by immunoSEQ multiplex PCR, yet TCRdb's version contains in-frame clones alone and is incomplete. The sample includes 75,000 to 100,000 clones, around 82% of them seen just once. Material: peripheral blood, obtained after recovery from COVID-19. This receptor was obtained from a human donor who had recovered from COVID-19. The chain has TRBV27 and TRBJ2-5, with 9 bases that match TRBD2. CDR3 bases: TGTGCCAGCAGCCTAGCGGGATATGAGACCCAGTACTTC. Translation gives CASSLAGYETQYF.